This TCR beta chain was identified in a study of blood T cell repertoires in COVID-19. At the level of the study: Donors in the United States, Italy and Spain gave samples during acute or convalescent COVID-19. PBMCs, B-cell-depleted T cells, or T cells were the source of the cDNA or gDNA that made up the material.

The CDR3 is 16 amino acids. Germline V lookup: CDR1 MNHEY, CDR2 SMNVEV (reference sequence). Trimming stripped 0 bases from V and 3 bases from J, with 15 bases between. Authors' methods: Amplifying reference gene primers gave estimates of nucleated cell counts. Sequenced by immunoSEQ multiplex PCR; TCRdb stores in-frame clones only, minus some. That table furnishes V, J and clone size, whereas the DNA furnished D and trimming. Seen here are about 270,000 clones, around nine tenths observed once, and the top ten hold around 8.8%. The TCR comes from a man between 40 and 49 years old with active or convalescent COVID-19. The material sequenced was peripheral blood. This chain joins TRBV27 and TRBJ2-7; a weak D match, TRBD1 (5 bases). The CDR3 reads CASSLSRTLDHYEQYF. The CDR3 DNA follows: TGTGCCAGCAGTTTATCTAGGACACTTGACCACTACGAGCAGTACTTC.